This TCR beta chain was recorded in a study of CD8 T cells in ankylosing spondylitis. Whole-study findings and limits: A TCR beta motif of fewer than ten highly homologous variants appeared characteristic of ankylosing spondylitis blood.

In TCRdb, the 5' RACE reads were re-called with MiXCR into one record per CDR3 protein. The sample holds a few hundred thousand distinct CDR3 sequences, roughly 18% seen once. Comment on this clonotype: Its cognate antigen is unknown.

V lost 5 bases to trimming and J lost 4 bases, with 20 bases between them. The CDR3 extends over 16 amino acids. Germline V gives CDR1 SGHTA, CDR2 FQGNSA. Sequencing was performed on blood, either unsorted or a sorted T cell fraction (not recorded which). The V gene is TRBV7-2, the J gene TRBJ1-1, with a possible D match to TRBD1 (6 bases). The sequence was obtained from a male donor with ankylosing spondylitis. DNA for the CDR3: TGTGCCAGCAGCCTCACCGTTACAGGGTTGGGCACTGAAGCTTTCTTT. This gives the protein CASSLTVTGLGTEAFF.